The 10 T cell receptor beta chains reported below all come from one sample, sequenced in a study of blood T cell repertoires in COVID-19. This table comes from immunoSEQ multiplex PCR, and its TCRdb copy is limited to in-frame clones, with some not included. The table lists approximately 190,000 clones, 83% of them singletons. Input material: peripheral blood. These TCRs come from a woman in her thirties or forties with acute or convalescent COVID-19.

The chain combines TRBV3-1 (or the pseudogene TRBV3-2) with TRBJ2-5; 7 bases match TRBD2. Trimming took 6 bases from V and 5 from J; bases not matched to a gene: 12. The germline CDR1 and CDR2 sequences are LGHDT and YNNKEL (reference sequence). CDR3 length equals 15 residues. DNA for the CDR3: TGTGCCAGCAGTCCCATGGTAGCGGGTCGGGAGACCCAGTACTTC. Amino acid sequence: CASSPMVAGRETQYF.

This clone was found once. The rearrangement uses TRBV5-6 and TRBJ1-1; 8 bases are shared with TRBD1. There are 15 residues in the CDR3. The V gene's germline CDR1 is SGHDT and CDR2 YYEEEE. Trimming took 6 bases from V and 0 from J; bases not matched to a gene: 7. CDR3 region: CASNRQGWVNTEAFF. CDR3 bases: TGTGCCAGCAACCGACAGGGGTGGGTGAACACTGAAGCTTTCTTT.

This clone came up once. This chain connects TRBV14 to TRBJ2-7; a possible D gene is TRBD2 (6 bases). The germline V and J ends were trimmed by 2 bases and 7 bases, with 21 bases remaining between them. The CDR3 runs to 16 residues. Germline V lookup: CDR1 SGHDN, CDR2 FVKESK. DNA for the CDR3: TGTGCCAGCAGCCAAACGGGGACTCCACATTCGGGGGAGCAGTACTTC. This translates into CASSQTGTPHSGEQYF.

The chain employs TRBV7-9 and TRBJ1-2, with D unresolved. Trimming removed 5 bases at V and 4 bases at J, with 11 bases between. Germline V gene data show CDR1 as SEHNR and CDR2 as FQNEAQ (reference sequence). The CDR3 runs 13 residues. The CDR3 nucleotides are TGTGCCAGCAGCCCGGCGGCAGTCTATGGCTACACCTTC. Its protein product is CASSPAAVYGYTF.

The V gene is TRBV28, the J gene TRBJ2-3; D perhaps matches TRBD1 (6 bases). Germline V lookup: CDR1 MDHEN, CDR2 SYDVKM. The CDR3 has 14 amino acids. V shed 8 bases and J shed 2 bases, with 14 bases lying between them. For the CDR3, the DNA is TGTGCCAGCGGACAGCGATTTTCCACAGATACGCAGTATTTT. Translating gives CASGQRFSTDTQYF. The whole variable domain, filled in from reference TRBV28 and TRBJ2-3, reads DVKVTQSSRYLVKRTGEKVFLECVQDMDHENMFWYRQDPGLGLRLIYFSYDVKMKEKGDIPEGYSVSREKKERFSLILESASTNQTSMYLCASGQRFSTDTQYFGPGTRLTVL.

This chain links TRBV11-2 with TRBJ2-2; D remains unclear. Germline loops: CDR1 SGHAT, CDR2 FQNNGV. The CDR3 runs 12 residues. With 5 bases removed from V and 6 bases from J, the gap between germline ends came to 7 bases. The CDR3 sequence: CASSRVSGELFF. As DNA, the CDR3 is TGTGCCAGCAGCCGAGTATCCGGGGAGCTGTTTTTT.

The chain carries TRBV7-9 and TRBJ1-6, with a weak D call TRBD1 (5 bases). Per the germline V gene, CDR1 is SEHNR and CDR2 is FQNEAQ (reference sequence). This CDR3 comprises 16 residues. Trimming removed 0 bases from V and 3 bases from J, with 9 bases in between. The CDR3 region is CASSLAVGGYNSPLHF. CDR3 DNA: TGTGCCAGCAGCTTAGCGGTCGGGGGCTATAATTCACCCCTCCACTTT.

This clone was counted between two and nine times. J is TRBJ1-1 and V is TRBV2; TRBD1 is a possible D gene (5 bases). This CDR3 spans 13 amino acids. Germline CDR1 SNHLY, CDR2 FYNNEI. Between the trimmed V and J ends, which lost 6 bases and 0 bases, there was a span of 8 bases. The CDR3 spells CASSSTVNTEAFF. The CDR3 DNA follows: TGTGCCAGCAGCTCGACAGTGAACACTGAAGCTTTCTTT.

This clone was counted once. This rearrangement joins TRBV5-1 to TRBJ2-1; TRBD2 agrees at 7 bases. The CDR3 extends over 17 amino acids. Germline assignment: CDR1 SGHRS and CDR2 YFSETQ. J lost 3 bases, V lost 2 bases, and 11 bases had no gene match. For the CDR3, the DNA is TGCGCCAGCAGCTTAGGATGGGAGGGAATCCTCTACAATGAGCAGTTCTTC. Its translation: CASSLGWEGILYNEQFF.

J is TRBJ1-1 and V is TRBV3-1 (or the pseudogene TRBV3-2); D may be TRBD1 (6 bases). Germline V gene data show CDR1 as LGHDT and CDR2 as YNNKEL (reference sequence). V dropped 4 bases and J dropped 3 bases, with 15 bases sitting between them. The CDR3 is 15 residues long. The CDR3: CASSPGQPRHTEAFF. CDR3 DNA sequence: TGTGCCAGCAGCCCAGGACAGCCTCGGCACACTGAAGCTTTCTTT.